These 23 T cell receptor beta chains share one sample of origin, sequenced in a study of graft-versus-host responses after intestinal transplantation. The antigens these receptors bind are not known. Sequencing was performed with immunoSEQ multiplex PCR; in TCRdb, only in-frame clones are kept and a portion is missing. The sample has tens of thousands of clones, 90% seen once. The sequenced sample was unstimulated CD8+ T cells sorted from spleen or lymph node cells, obtained before transplant. These receptors came from a human donor who was the organ donor for an intestinal transplant.

The V gene is TRBV6-5, the J gene TRBJ2-7; D perhaps matches TRBD2 (6 bases). With 6 bases removed from V and 2 bases from J, the gap between germline ends came to 14 bases. Germline-derived CDR1 and CDR2 are MNHEY and SVGAGI. The CDR3 sequence is 14 residues long. The CDR3 coding sequence is TGTGCCAGCAGCCAAACCGGGGGAACCTACGAGCAGTACGTC. Amino acid sequence: CASSQTGGTYEQYV.

The rearrangement links TRBV27 to TRBJ1-4; 7 bases line up with TRBD1. Germline V gene data show CDR1 as MNHEY and CDR2 as SMNVEV (reference sequence). Trimming took 6 bases from V and 0 from J; bases not matched to a gene: 13. The CDR3 extends over 18 amino acids. In nucleotides, the CDR3 is TGTGCCAGCAGCGTCCGGGACAGAAGAACTGCAACTAATGAAAAACTGTTTTTT. This gives the protein CASSVRDRRTATNEKLFF.

The gene calls are TRBV11-2 and TRBJ2-1; TRBD1 matches 10 bases. V gave up 3 bases and J gave up 8 bases; unmatched junction bases: 7. The CDR3 sequence is 15 residues long. Germline V gene sequence: CDR1 SGHAT, CDR2 FQNNGV. CDR3 region: CASSFGDRGIDEQFF. The CDR3 DNA reads as TGTGCCAGCAGCTTTGGGGACAGGGGTATCGATGAGCAGTTCTTC.

This clone was seen once. This sequence joins TRBV19 and TRBJ2-2; D is unclear. The CDR3 length is 14 residues. Per the germline V gene, CDR1 is LNHDA and CDR2 is SQIVND (reference sequence). V dropped 10 bases and J dropped 3 bases, with 15 bases sitting between them. The chain's CDR3 is CATKDIEDTGELFF. For the CDR3, the DNA is TGTGCCACCAAGGATATAGAGGACACCGGGGAGCTGTTTTTT. Full variable domain (missing parts from reference TRBV19 and TRBJ2-2): DGGITQSPKYLFRKEGQNVTLSCEQNLNHDAMYWYRQDPGQGLRLIYYSQIVNDFQKGDIAEGYSVSREKKESFPLTVTSAQKNPTAFYLCATKDIEDTGELFFGEGSRLTVL.

This clone has a single count. J is TRBJ2-1 and V is TRBV7-8, with a possible D match to TRBD1 (5 bases). The germline V and J ends were trimmed by 0 bases and 9 bases, with 9 bases remaining between them. Germline values: CDR1 SGHVS, CDR2 FQNEAQ. This CDR3 region has 13 residues. CDR3 loop: CASSLAATAEQFF. The CDR3 coding sequence is TGTGCCAGCAGCTTAGCGGCGACAGCTGAGCAGTTCTTC.

The chain carries TRBV4-2 and TRBJ2-1, with 7 bases lining up with TRBD2. Germline V gene sequence: CDR1 LGHNA, CDR2 YNFKEQ. Trimming removed 8 bases from V and 5 bases from J; junction bases left unmatched: 12. This CDR3 has 15 residues. CDR3 residues: CASHSGTGIHNEQFF. The CDR3 DNA reads TGTGCCAGCCACAGCGGGACTGGAATACACAATGAGCAGTTCTTC.

This chain uses TRBV6-1 with TRBJ2-5; D is possibly TRBD1 (5 bases). Per the germline V gene, CDR1 is MNHNS and CDR2 is SASEGT. This CDR3 comprises 14 residues. The V gene lost 4 bases and the J gene lost 5 bases, with 14 bases spanning the gap. This CDR3 is CASSATDSWETQYF. The CDR3 DNA follows: TGTGCCAGCAGTGCAACTGACAGTTGGGAGACCCAGTACTTC.

This rearrangement joins TRBV28 to TRBJ2-3; 9 bases map to TRBD1. CDR1 MDHEN and CDR2 SYDVKM come from the germline V gene. The CDR3 is 17 residues long. Trimming took 4 bases from V and 6 from J; bases not matched to a gene: 14. In DNA, the CDR3 is TGTGCCAGCAGTTCGCCGATACTACAGGGGGCTCGGGATACGCAGTATTTT. It specifies CASSSPILQGARDTQYF.

V and J are TRBV15 and TRBJ1-6; TRBD1 matches at 9 bases. Trimming took 0 bases from V and 10 from J; bases not matched to a gene: 13. CDR1 and CDR2 from the germline V gene are LNHNV and YYDKDF (reference sequence). The CDR3 totals 18 residues. CDR3 DNA: TGTGCCACCAGCAGAGATAAGGTTGGCACAGGGGGCATCTCACCCCTCCACTTT. The encoded protein is CATSRDKVGTGGISPLHF.

The V gene is TRBV5-4, the J gene TRBJ1-5; tentative D call: TRBD1 (5 bases). CDR3 length equals 17 residues. Germline-derived CDR1 and CDR2 are SGHNT and YYREEE (reference sequence). Trimming took 4 bases from V and 1 from J, leaving 18 bases between them. The CDR3 loop is CASSDWGSGLSNQPQHF. CDR3 coding DNA: TGTGCCAGCAGCGATTGGGGGTCGGGACTGAGCAATCAGCCCCAGCATTTT.

The chain employs TRBV11-2 and TRBJ2-1, with 7 bases matching TRBD2. The germline CDR1 and CDR2 sequences are SGHAT and FQNNGV. The CDR3 totals 15 residues. V lost 5 bases, J lost 8 bases, and 12 bases stayed unmatched. CDR3 region: CASSQNRDYTDEQFF. The CDR3 DNA follows: TGTGCCAGCAGCCAGAATCGGGACTATACCGATGAGCAGTTCTTC.

J is TRBJ2-2 and V is TRBV28, with D possibly matching TRBD2 (6 bases). From germline, CDR1 is MDHEN and CDR2 SYDVKM. The CDR3 contains 15 residues. Trimming removed 3 bases from V and 0 bases from J, with 8 bases in between. This CDR3 reads CASSLGGSNTGELFF. The CDR3 nucleotides are TGTGCCAGCAGTTTGGGGGGTTCGAACACCGGGGAGCTGTTTTTT.

The count of this clone is one. V usage is TRBV5-6 and J usage is TRBJ2-7; TRBD2 agrees at 12 bases. Germline CDR1 is SGHDT and CDR2 is YYEEEE. J lost 2 bases, V lost 0 bases, and 12 bases had no gene match. CDR3 size: 19 residues. Written as DNA, the CDR3 is TGTGCCAGCAGCTTGGGCCCCTCTAGCGGGGGGGCCGGAACCTACGAGCAGTACGTC. Its translation: CASSLGPSSGGAGTYEQYV.

As concerns this clone: One end of the junction fails to match germline, which may point to a read error. The CDR3 DNA sequence: TGTGCCGGCAGCGTAGGGACAGGGAACACTGAAGCTTTCTTT. Translated: CAGSVGTGNTEAFF. The chain has TRBV9 and TRBJ1-1; 8 bases fit TRBD1. CDR1 is SGDLS, CDR2 YYNGEE, per germline. CDR3 length equals 14 residues.

This clone was picked up a small number of times. In DNA form, the CDR3 reads TGTGCCAGCAGCCCGACCTGGACGGGGTCAACTAATGAAAAACTGTTTTTT. Its translation is CASSPTWTGSTNEKLFF. The rearrangement links TRBV7-9 to TRBJ1-4; D not resolved. V lost 5 bases and J lost 0, with 16 bases in between. Germline V gene data show CDR1 as SEHNR and CDR2 as FQNEAQ (reference sequence). This CDR3 has 17 amino acids.

V gene TRBV4-1 combines with J gene TRBJ2-5, with 7 bases that match TRBD2. Germline V gene sequence: CDR1 MGHRA, CDR2 YSYEKL. CDR3 length equals 17 residues. V shed 3 bases and J 1 base; nucleotides not matched to a gene: 11. The chain's CDR3 is CASSQESRGTLQETQYF. The CDR3 DNA reads as TGCGCCAGCAGCCAGGAGTCGCGGGGGACCCTCCAAGAGACCCAGTACTTC.

Only a few counts were recorded for this clone. This chain uses TRBV6-4 with TRBJ2-2; 9 nucleotides align to TRBD1. The germline CDR1 and CDR2 sequences are MRHNA and SNTAGT. This CDR3 is 14 amino acids long. V lost 5 bases and J lost 6; bases outside the gene matches: 4. The chain's CDR3 is CASSRTGEAGELFF. Here the CDR3 DNA reads TGTGCCAGCAGTCGGACAGGGGAAGCCGGGGAGCTGTTTTTT.

The J gene is TRBJ1-1, the V gene TRBV6-1; D is possibly TRBD1 (5 bases). The CDR3 length is 15 residues. Germline V gives CDR1 MNHNS, CDR2 SASEGT. Trimming pared 7 bases from V and 3 bases from J, leaving 18 bases between. The CDR3 spells CASTDPPDRDTEAFF. The CDR3 nucleotides read TGTGCCAGCACCGACCCACCCGACAGAGACACTGAAGCTTTCTTT.

This clone has only a few counts. The gene calls are TRBV18 and TRBJ1-2; D possibly corresponds to TRBD1 (6 bases). CDR3 length equals 17 residues. V lost 9 bases and J lost 3, with 26 bases in between. Germline CDR1 is KGHSH and CDR2 is LQKENI. The CDR3 is CARSRQARSQPDYGYTF. DNA of the CDR3: TGTGCCAGGTCCAGACAGGCCCGATCCCAACCAGACTATGGCTACACCTTC.

The rearrangement joins TRBV5-4 to TRBJ1-2, with TRBD1 identical over 7 bases. Trimming removed 4 bases from V and 4 bases from J; junction bases left unmatched: 16. Germline lookup yields CDR1 SGHNT and CDR2 YYREEE (reference sequence). The CDR3 contains 17 residues. The CDR3 region is CASSPSSLTGEPYGYTF. The DNA for the CDR3 is TGTGCCAGCAGCCCCTCGAGTTTAACAGGGGAGCCCTATGGCTACACCTTC.

This clone was detected once. The V gene is TRBV10-3, the J gene TRBJ1-1, with D unresolved. The CDR3 is 14 amino acids. Trimming took 7 bases from V and 7 from J, leaving 19 bases between them. In germline, CDR1 is ENHRY, CDR2 SYGVKD. The CDR3 DNA is TGTGCCATCACAGGCGATGGGAGCCGGGTTGAAGCTTTCTTT. Its translation is CAITGDGSRVEAFF.

The genes are TRBV2 and TRBJ1-5; D gene ambiguous. Trimming shortened V by 4 bases and J by 1 base, and 8 bases separated the two germline ends. There are 14 residues in the CDR3. The germline V gene has CDR1 SNHLY and CDR2 FYNNEI. The CDR3 sequence: CASSAGGSNQPQHF. The DNA for the CDR3 is TGTGCCAGCAGTGCAGGTGGAAGCAATCAGCCCCAGCATTTT.

A few counts support this clone. The chain recombines TRBV6-4 with TRBJ1-4; D may be TRBD1 (5 bases). The V gene's germline CDR1 is MRHNA and CDR2 SNTAGT. This CDR3 has 13 residues. Trimming shortened V by 10 bases and J by 7 bases, and 16 bases separated the two germline ends. The CDR3 DNA reads as TGTGCCACCAGGGTAGGGAGCTGTGAAAAACTGTTTTTT. The encoded protein is CATRVGSCEKLFF.